Shown below are 17 T cell receptor beta chains from a single sample sequenced in a study of OX40 agonist ivuxolimab in advanced cancers. Clones were read by immunoSEQ multiplex PCR, and TCRdb kept only the in-frame ones, dropping some. The data contain about 80,000 clones, approximately 93% of them seen just once; the ten biggest clones take up 11%. Sample: CD4+ or CD8+ T cells sorted from blood, taken in a trial of the OX40 agonist ivuxolimab. Receptor source: an adult with an advanced solid tumor such as melanoma, head and neck, liver or kidney cancer.

This chain connects TRBV28 to TRBJ2-3; 7 bases agree with TRBD1. V lost 5 bases, J lost 1 base, and 15 bases stayed unmatched. The CDR3 has 18 residues. In germline, CDR1 is MDHEN, CDR2 SYDVKM. CDR3: CASSPIPVTGARTDTQYF. CDR3 sequence (DNA): TGTGCCAGCAGTCCGATCCCAGTTACAGGGGCCCGCACAGATACGCAGTATTTT.

This chain joins TRBV5-1 and TRBJ2-1, with 11 bases that match TRBD2. V was pared by 5 bases and J by 9 bases, with 1 base of the junction left unmatched. Germline lookup yields CDR1 SGHRS and CDR2 YFSETQ. The CDR3 has 12 amino acids. CDR3 sequence reads: CASRTSGGEQFF. DNA for the CDR3: TGCGCCAGCAGAACTAGCGGGGGTGAGCAGTTCTTC.

CDR3 protein: CASRHQGATPYEQYF. The CDR3 DNA sequence: TGTGCCAGCAGACACCAGGGGGCCACCCCCTACGAGCAGTACTTC. The genes are TRBV13 and TRBJ2-7; 8 nucleotides line up with TRBD1. V gave up 6 bases and J gave up 2 bases; unmatched junction bases: 9. Germline loops: CDR1 PRHDT, CDR2 FYEKMQ (reference sequence). The CDR3 covers 15 residues.

The genes are TRBV6-9 and TRBJ1-1, with no clear D. The CDR3 loop spans 14 amino acids. CDR1 MNHGY and CDR2 SVAAGI come from the germline V gene. Trimming pared 3 bases from V and 5 bases from J, leaving 13 bases between. The CDR3 here is CASSYPPLGTEAFF. The CDR3 region has the DNA TGTGCCAGCAGTTACCCACCGTTAGGGACTGAAGCTTTCTTT.

The V call is TRBV5-1, the J call TRBJ2-3, with no clear D. The length of the CDR3 is 12 residues. Trimming cost V 2 bases and J 6 bases, with 7 bases left between them. Germline V gene sequence: CDR1 SGHRS, CDR2 YFSETQ. CDR3 coding DNA: TGCGCCAGCAGCTTCGGTGCCGATACGCAGTATTTT. Protein sequence: CASSFGADTQYF. Using reference TRBV5-1 and TRBJ2-3 for the parts outside the CDR3, the full variable domain is KAGVTQTPRYLIKTRGQQVTLSCSPISGHRSVSWYQQTPGQGLQFLFEYFSETQRNKGNFPGRFSGRQFSNSRSEMNVSTLELGDSALYLCASSFGADTQYFGPGTRLTVL.

Only one count was recorded for this clone. J is TRBJ1-5 and V is TRBV7-2; TRBD1 matches at 7 bases. V was clipped by 5 bases and J by 3 bases; unmatched bases: 7. Germline V gene lookup returns CDR1 SGHTA and CDR2 FQGNSA. CDR3 length: 15 amino acids. As DNA, the CDR3 is TGTGCCAGCAGCCTTGACAGGGCCAACAATCAGCCCCAGCATTTT. Residues: CASSLDRANNQPQHF.

V gene TRBV6-1 combines with J gene TRBJ2-1, with TRBD2 matching 7 bases. The CDR3 runs 14 residues. Germline assignment: CDR1 MNHNS and CDR2 SASEGT. Trimming took 7 bases from V and 7 from J; bases not matched to a gene: 10. CDR3 sequence (DNA): TGTGCCAGCACCGAGGTGGCTAGCGGAAATGAGCAGTTCTTC. As protein: CASTEVASGNEQFF.

As DNA, the CDR3 is TGTGCCAGCAGCTTCCCCCAAGGGACAGACTCCTATAATTCACCCCTCCACTTT. Its translation: CASSFPQGTDSYNSPLHF. V gene TRBV7-2 combines with J gene TRBJ1-6; 7 bases line up with TRBD1. This CDR3 is 18 amino acids long. Trimming removed 3 bases from V and 0 bases from J; junction bases left unmatched: 8. Germline V lookup: CDR1 SGHTA, CDR2 FQGNSA.

This chain links TRBV21-1 with TRBJ2-2; the table's D call, TRBD1, was not checked against the DNA. TRBV21-1 is an annotated pseudogene. CDR3 length equals 19 residues. The DNA for the CDR3 is TGTGCCAGCAGCAAAGCGCTTTGTGAGGACAGAGTCAACACCGGGGAGCTGTTTTTT. Residues: CASSKALCEDRVNTGELFF.

The chain couples TRBV7-3 to TRBJ1-1; 7 bases fit TRBD1. CDR3 length: 15 residues. Germline trimming cut 1 base from V and 1 base from J; bases unmatched to any gene: 3. The germline V gene has CDR1 SGHTA and CDR2 FQGTGA. This CDR3 reads CASSLIRQGNTEAFF. CDR3 nucleotide sequence: TGTGCCAGCAGCTTAATACGACAGGGGAACACTGAAGCTTTCTTT.

The chain links TRBV6-6 to TRBJ2-7; 8 bases are a match to TRBD2. CDR1 is MNHNY and CDR2 is SVGAGI in the germline V gene (reference sequence). The CDR3 totals 15 residues. V gave up 2 bases and J gave up 1 base; unmatched junction bases: 4. DNA of the CDR3: TGTGCCAGCAGTTACGGACTAGCAGAGTCCTACGAGCAGTACTTC. It specifies CASSYGLAESYEQYF.

V usage is TRBV7-9 and J usage is TRBJ2-2; TRBD2 might be the D (6 bases). V shed 6 bases and J shed 0 bases, with 14 bases lying between them. Germline V CDR1 and CDR2: SEHNR, FQNEAQ (reference sequence). The CDR3 extends over 16 amino acids. The CDR3 loop is CASRGPGSPNTGELFF. In DNA form, the CDR3 reads TGTGCCAGCAGGGGTCCCGGGAGTCCGAACACCGGGGAGCTGTTTTTT.

CDR3 amino acids: CAWSVDSPLHF. The DNA of the CDR3 is TGTGCCTGGAGTGTAGATTCACCCCTCCACTTT. The chain couples TRBV30 to TRBJ1-6; D gene unclear. From germline, CDR1 is GTSNPN and CDR2 SVGIG (reference sequence). The CDR3 runs to 11 residues. The V gene lost 0 bases and the J gene lost 8 bases, with 2 bases spanning the gap.

CDR3 sequence: CASASWGGYEQFF. DNA of the CDR3: TGTGCCAGCGCCTCATGGGGGGGTTATGAGCAGTTCTTC. The chain recombines TRBV7-8 with TRBJ2-1; 7 bases agree with TRBD2. In germline, CDR1 is SGHVS, CDR2 FQNEAQ. This CDR3 has 13 amino acids. Trimming took 8 bases from V and 8 from J; bases not matched to a gene: 9.

This chain links TRBV4-3 with TRBJ2-2; D remains ambiguous. Per the germline V gene, CDR1 is LGHNA and CDR2 is YSLEER. CDR3 size: 19 residues. Trimming removed 3 bases at V and 0 bases at J, with 20 bases between. DNA of the CDR3: TGCGCCAGCAGCCACCCCGACTTAACGGAGAAGCCGAACACCGGGGAGCTGTTTTTT. Translated: CASSHPDLTEKPNTGELFF.

V gene TRBV29-1 combines with J gene TRBJ1-2; no clear D gene. Germline V gives CDR1 SQVTM, CDR2 ANQGSEA. V lost 1 base to trimming and J lost 0 bases, with 21 bases between them. This CDR3 is 18 amino acids long. CDR3 coding DNA: TGCAGCGTTGAAGCACTTAAAGGCCTGGAAAGAGCTAACTATGGCTACACCTTC. It translates to CSVEALKGLERANYGYTF.

This clone has just one count. The V and J genes are TRBV10-2 and TRBJ2-2; no clear D gene. Trimming pared 0 bases from V and 6 bases from J, leaving 5 bases between. This CDR3 spans 13 amino acids. The germline V gene encodes CDR1 WSHSY and CDR2 SAAADI. The CDR3 DNA follows: TGCGCCAGCAGTGAGTCCATGGCCGGGGAGCTGTTTTTT. Translating gives CASSESMAGELFF.